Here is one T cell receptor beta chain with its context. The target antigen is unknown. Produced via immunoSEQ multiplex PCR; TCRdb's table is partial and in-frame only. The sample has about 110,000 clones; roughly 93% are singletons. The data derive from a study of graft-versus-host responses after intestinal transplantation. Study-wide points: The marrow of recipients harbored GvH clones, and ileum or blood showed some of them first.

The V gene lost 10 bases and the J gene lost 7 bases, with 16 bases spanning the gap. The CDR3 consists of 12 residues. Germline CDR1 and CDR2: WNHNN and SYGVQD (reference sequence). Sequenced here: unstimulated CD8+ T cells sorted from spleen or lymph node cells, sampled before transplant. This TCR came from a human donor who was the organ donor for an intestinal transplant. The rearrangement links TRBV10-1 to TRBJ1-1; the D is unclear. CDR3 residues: CATPGGRSEAFF. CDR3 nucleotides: TGCGCCACCCCAGGAGGGAGGAGTGAAGCTTTCTTT.